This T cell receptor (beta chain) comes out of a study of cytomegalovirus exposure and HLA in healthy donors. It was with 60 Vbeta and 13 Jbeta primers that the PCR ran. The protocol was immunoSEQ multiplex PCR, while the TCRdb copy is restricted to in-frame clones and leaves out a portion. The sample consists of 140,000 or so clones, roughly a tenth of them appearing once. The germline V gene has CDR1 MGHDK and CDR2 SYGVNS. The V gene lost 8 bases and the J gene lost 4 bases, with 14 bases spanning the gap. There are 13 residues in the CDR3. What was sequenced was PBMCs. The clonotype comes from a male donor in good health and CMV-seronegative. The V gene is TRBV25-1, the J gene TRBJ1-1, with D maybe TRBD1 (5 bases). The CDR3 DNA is TGTGCCAGCCACGGGGGATTAGGCACTGAAGCTTTCTTT. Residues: CASHGGLGTEAFF.